A selection of T cell receptor beta chains follows, all from one sample in a study of shared clonotypes between healthy human individuals. Some clones are missing from TCRdb's copy, which holds only in-frame ones; the method was immunoSEQ multiplex PCR. The table shows about 2,100,000 clones, with about 92% occurring only once. The specimen was naive CD8+ T cells from PBMCs. These receptors all come from a man aged 18 to 35 in good health. Some clones in this sample may be carry-over from other donors' samples. Each CDR3 is given with its conserved first and last residue. The D gene is left open where the match is weak. Some rows have no size entry. The others give once, few or many, or a class for an expanded clone.

>.|.|TRBJ2-1|TRBV27
TGTGCCAGCAGTCCCTCCCAAGGGGAACTATACAATGAGCAGTTCTTC
CASSPSQGELYNEQFF
>.|.|TRBJ2-7|TRBV19
TGTGCCAGTAGTGGGACGGACTGGGAGCAGTACTTC
CASSGTDWEQYF
>.|.|TRBJ2-7|TRBV27
TGTGCCAGCAGTTTTGGCAGGTCCTACGAGCAGTACTTC
CASSFGRSYEQYF
>TRBD1|.|TRBJ1-2|TRBV5-1
TGCGCCAGCAGCCTCGGCAGGGGGCGAAACAACGGTTCCTATGGCTACACCTTC
CASSLGRGRNNGSYGYTF
>.|.|TRBJ2-7|TRBV19
TGTGCCAGCCGGCCGGGCGGCGCCTACGAGCAGTACTTC
CASRPGGAYEQYF
>.|once|TRBJ2-3|TRBV27
TGTGCCAGCAGTTCAGGTGATACGCAGTATTTT
CASSSGDTQYF
>.|.|TRBJ2-7|TRBV27
TGTGCCAGCAGTTTGAATCCGGCGGGGAGCTACGAGCAGTACTTC
CASSLNPAGSYEQYF
>.|once|TRBJ2-1|TRBV27
TGTGCCAGCAGTTTATCGCCCCCAGGGAGCTCCTACAATGAGCAGTTCTTC
CASSLSPPGSSYNEQFF
>TRBD2|.|TRBJ2-7|TRBV7-3
TGTGCCAGCAGCCCGGGGGGGCAGATAACCTACGAGCAGTACTTC
CASSPGGQITYEQYF
>.|.|TRBJ2-7|TRBV27
TGTGCCAGCAGTGCCTCTCCTAGAACCGGCTACGAGCAGTACTTC
CASSASPRTGYEQYF
>.|.|TRBJ1-1|TRBV5-1
TGCGCCAGCAGCTTTAGCCCGGGACAAGGAACTGAAGCTTTCTTT
CASSFSPGQGTEAFF
>.|once|TRBJ1-2|TRBV7-9
TGTGCCAGCAGCTTAGTAGGTGATTACCCCATCCGCGGCTACACCTTC
CASSLVGDYPIRGYTF
>TRBD1|once|TRBJ1-1|TRBV5-1
TGCGCCAGCAGCTTGGAGGGCCCTGACAGGGTGAACACTGAAGCTTTCTTT
CASSLEGPDRVNTEAFF
>.|.|TRBJ1-2|TRBV6-5
TGTGCCAGCAGTTACGACGATAACAGGGATTCGGGAGGCTACACCTTC
CASSYDDNRDSGGYTF
>.|.|TRBJ2-7|TRBV27
TGTGCCAGCAGTTTTGACGGGAGCACCTACGAGCAGTACTTC
CASSFDGSTYEQYF